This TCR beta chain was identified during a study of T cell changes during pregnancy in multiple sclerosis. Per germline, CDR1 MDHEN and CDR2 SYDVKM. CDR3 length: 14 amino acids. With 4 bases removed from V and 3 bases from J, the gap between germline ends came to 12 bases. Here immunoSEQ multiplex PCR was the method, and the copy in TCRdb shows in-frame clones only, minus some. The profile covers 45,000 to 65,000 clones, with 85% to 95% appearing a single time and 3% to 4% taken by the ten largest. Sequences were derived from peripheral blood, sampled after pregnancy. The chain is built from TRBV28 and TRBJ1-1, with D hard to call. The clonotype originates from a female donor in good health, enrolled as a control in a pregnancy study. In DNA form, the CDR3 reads TGTGCCAGCAGTTCTCAACCGGGATACACTGAAGCTTTCTTT. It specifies CASSSQPGYTEAFF. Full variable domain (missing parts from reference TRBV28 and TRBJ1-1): DVKVTQSSRYLVKRTGEKVFLECVQDMDHENMFWYRQDPGLGLRLIYFSYDVKMKEKGDIPEGYSVSREKKERFSLILESASTNQTSMYLCASSSQPGYTEAFFGQGTRLTVV.